This section outlines one TCR beta chain sequence together with its context. The sample holds a few counts of this clone. Which antigen it targets is not known. One base away there is no much larger clone; base qualities are not given. The immunoSEQ Assay was used to sequence TCR beta CDR3 regions from DNA. Per the authors' processing: T cell density was computed as TCR beta template counts normalized to usable DNA estimated by amplifying housekeeping genes. The preseqR package was used to estimate richness by extrapolating to 400,000 templates for PBMC samples and to 120,000 templates for tissue samples. Clonality was defined by subtracting Pielou's evenness from one. Tissue-enriched TCRs were identified through differential abundance testing performed on productive amino-acid clonotypes, with a minimum total count of 5 and an alpha of 0.1. The Jaccard Index and the Morisita Overlap Index were used to measure repertoire overlap between compartments. TCR beta CDR3s were clustered by GLIPH together with public tetramer-defined viral CDR3s, and at least three viral sequences plus V-gene enrichment were required for viral motifs. TCRdb mirrors the immuneACCESS table, restricted to in-frame sequences. Some clones are absent from its copies; in checked studies, under half trace to an unresolved V gene, and the reason for the others is unknown. V and J calls and clone size follow that table, whereas D and trimming were derived from the DNA. Across this sample there are a few thousand clones, with roughly 32% seen only once. The ten largest clonotypes hold about 14% of the sample.

The germline V gene specifies SGHNT as CDR1 and YENEEA as CDR2. Between the V and J ends, shortened by 1 base and 8 bases respectively, the junction contains 12 bases. The CDR3 starts with the cysteine, ends with the phenylalanine, and has 14 residues. Solely the CDR3 DNA is kept, with 42 bases framed from the first base. At diagnosis, peripheral blood, uninvolved tumor-adjacent lung and tumor were collected and were preserved as a mix of fresh-frozen and FFPE material. The data were obtained in a study of T cells in localized non-small cell lung cancer (dated by TCRdb to the early 2020s). In terms of the full investigation: The study analyzed T cell repertoires of 200 to 250 early-stage NSCLC patients, comparing tumors and uninvolved tumor-adjacent lungs. The cohort was made up of under 250 treatment-naive NSCLC patients whose localized lung tumors had been resected. Of the NSCLC patients, 129 were male and roughly 100 were female, and the mean age was approximately 66 years. The investigation overall reported the following: Of the top 100 tumor clones, a median of roughly 53 were detected in paired uninvolved adjacent lung; around 27 were also among that lung's top 100. Higher T cell density in blood was associated with longer overall survival, whereas higher clonality in adjacent lung was associated with shorter survival. Because multi-region tumor sequencing was not done, intratumor heterogeneity could not be ruled out. Uninvolved tumor-adjacent lung showed the highest T cell clonality, higher than tumor, which suggests more focused antigenic responses in the adjacent lung. Because the study design was exploratory, TCR variables were selected using unadjusted p-values without false-discovery rate correction.

The clonotype originates from a man between 40 and 69 years old with stage II lung adenocarcinoma. The sample here was lung tumor tissue, taken before any cancer treatment. The rearranged segments are TRBV11-3 and TRBJ2-1, with the identity of the D gene unclear. CDR3 region: CASSLGRGNDEQFF. The nucleotide sequence reads as follows: TGTGCCAGCAGCTTAGGTAGAGGAAACGATGAGCAGTTCTTC.